This TCR beta chain was retrieved from a study of early T cells in non-severe SARS-CoV-2 infection. A few counts support this clonotype. Its antigen is undetermined. The CDR3 runs to 13 residues. Germline V gives CDR1 SGHTA, CDR2 FQGTGA. V was pared by 7 bases and J by 4 bases, with 2 bases of the junction left unmatched. Researchers tagged individual cDNA molecules with unique molecular identifiers. TCRdb recomputed calls from the 5' RACE reads with MiXCR, one row per CDR3 protein. Of some 82,000 distinct CDR3 sequences in the sample, about 12% were seen once. Notes on the study in general: Anti-spike CD8 responses were favored in VDJdb matching, and private and CD4 specificities were missed.

The sequenced sample was whole blood. The genes are TRBV7-3 and TRBJ2-2, with TRBD1 matching over 8 bases. This TCR derives from an adult who was a healthcare worker with PCR-confirmed SARS-CoV-2 infection or an uninfected control (not recorded which). Here the CDR3 reads CASTTGVTGELFF. The DNA of the CDR3 is TGTGCCAGCACGACAGGGGTCACCGGGGAGCTGTTTTTT. The whole variable domain, remainder taken from reference TRBV7-3 and TRBJ2-2, is GAGVSQTPSNKVTEKGKYVELRCDPISGHTALYWYRQSLGQGPEFLIYFQGTGAADDSGLPNDRFFAVRPEGSVSTLKIQRTERGDSAVYLCASTTGVTGELFFGEGSRLTVL.